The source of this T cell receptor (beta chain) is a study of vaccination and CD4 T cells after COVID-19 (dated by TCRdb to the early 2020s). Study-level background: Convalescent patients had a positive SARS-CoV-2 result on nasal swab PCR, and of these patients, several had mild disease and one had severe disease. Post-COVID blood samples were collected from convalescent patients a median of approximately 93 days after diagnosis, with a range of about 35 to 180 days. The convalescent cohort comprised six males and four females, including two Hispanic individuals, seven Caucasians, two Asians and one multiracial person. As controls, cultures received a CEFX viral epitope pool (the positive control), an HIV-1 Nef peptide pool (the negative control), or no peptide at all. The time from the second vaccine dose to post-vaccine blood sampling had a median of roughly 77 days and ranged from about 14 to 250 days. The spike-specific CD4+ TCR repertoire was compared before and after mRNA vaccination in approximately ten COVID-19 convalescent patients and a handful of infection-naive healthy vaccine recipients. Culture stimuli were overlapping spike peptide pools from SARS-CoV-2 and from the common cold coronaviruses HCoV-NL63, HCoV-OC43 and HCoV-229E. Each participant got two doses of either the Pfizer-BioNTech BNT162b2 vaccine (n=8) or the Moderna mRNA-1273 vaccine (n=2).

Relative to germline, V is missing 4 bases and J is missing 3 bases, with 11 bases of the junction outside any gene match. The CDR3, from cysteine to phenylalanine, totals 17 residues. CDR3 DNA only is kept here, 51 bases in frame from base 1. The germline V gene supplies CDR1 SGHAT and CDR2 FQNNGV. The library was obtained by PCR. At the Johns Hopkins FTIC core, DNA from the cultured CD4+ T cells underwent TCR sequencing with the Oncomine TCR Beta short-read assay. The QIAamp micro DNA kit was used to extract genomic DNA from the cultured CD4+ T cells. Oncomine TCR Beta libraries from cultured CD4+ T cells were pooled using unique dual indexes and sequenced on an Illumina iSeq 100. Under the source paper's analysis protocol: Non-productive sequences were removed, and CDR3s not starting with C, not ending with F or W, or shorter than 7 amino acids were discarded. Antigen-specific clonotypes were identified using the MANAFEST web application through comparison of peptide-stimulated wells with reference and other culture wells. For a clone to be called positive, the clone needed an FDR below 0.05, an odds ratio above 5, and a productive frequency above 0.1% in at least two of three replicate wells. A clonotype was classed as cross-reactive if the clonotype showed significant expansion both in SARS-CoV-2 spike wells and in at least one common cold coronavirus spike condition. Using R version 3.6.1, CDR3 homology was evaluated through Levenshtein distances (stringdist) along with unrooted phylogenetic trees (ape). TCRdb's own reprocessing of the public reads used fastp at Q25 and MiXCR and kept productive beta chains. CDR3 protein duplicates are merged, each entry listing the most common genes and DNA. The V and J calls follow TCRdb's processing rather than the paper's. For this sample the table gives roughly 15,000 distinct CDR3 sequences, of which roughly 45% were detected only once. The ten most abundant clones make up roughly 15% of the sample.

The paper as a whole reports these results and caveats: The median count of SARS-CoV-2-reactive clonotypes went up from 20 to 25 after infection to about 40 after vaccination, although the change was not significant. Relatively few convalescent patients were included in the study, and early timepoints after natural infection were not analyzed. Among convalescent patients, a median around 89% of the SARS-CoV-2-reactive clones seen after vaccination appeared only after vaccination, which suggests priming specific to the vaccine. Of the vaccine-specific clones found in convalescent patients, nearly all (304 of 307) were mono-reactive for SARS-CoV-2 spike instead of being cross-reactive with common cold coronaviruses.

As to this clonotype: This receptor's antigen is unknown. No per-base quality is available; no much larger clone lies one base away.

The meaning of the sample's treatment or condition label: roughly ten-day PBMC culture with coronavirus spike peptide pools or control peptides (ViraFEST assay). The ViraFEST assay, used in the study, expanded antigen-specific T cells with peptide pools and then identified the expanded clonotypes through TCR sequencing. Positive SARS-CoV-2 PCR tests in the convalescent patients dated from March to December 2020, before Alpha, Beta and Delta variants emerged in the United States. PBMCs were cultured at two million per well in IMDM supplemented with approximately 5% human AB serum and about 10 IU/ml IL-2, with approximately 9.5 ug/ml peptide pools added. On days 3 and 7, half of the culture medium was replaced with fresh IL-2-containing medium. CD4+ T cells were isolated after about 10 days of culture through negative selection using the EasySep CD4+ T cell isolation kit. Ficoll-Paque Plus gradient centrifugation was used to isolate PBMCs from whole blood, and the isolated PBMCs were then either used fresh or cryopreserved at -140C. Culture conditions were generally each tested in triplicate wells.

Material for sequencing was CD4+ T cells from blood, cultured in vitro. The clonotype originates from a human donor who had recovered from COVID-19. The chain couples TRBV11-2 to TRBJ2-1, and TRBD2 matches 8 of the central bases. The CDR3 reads CASSSGRGGTFYNEQFF. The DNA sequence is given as TGTGCCAGCAGCTCCGGACGGGGGGGCACCTTCTACAATGAGCAGTTCTTC.